This T cell receptor beta chain derives from a study of CD8+ T cells in alopecia areata. Study details: Grafting placed skin from roughly 6-12-month-old C3H/HeJ donors with spontaneous alopecia onto approximately 7-10-week-old female C3H/HeJ mice. Study-level findings and limits: Besides other cells, scalp samples also yield sequences of resident alphabeta T cells from normal skin.

Concerning this clone: Its antigen is undetermined. Any gene name here is a mouse gene name. Read data end 4 residues before the CDR3 end; the end is taken from the germline J gene.

Researchers sorted pooled cutaneous lymph node cells on the basis of CD4, CD8alpha, NKG2D, NKG2ACE and other markers. The CDR3 has 18 residues. V was clipped by 0 bases and J by 1 base; unmatched bases: 8. Germline V gene sequence: CDR1 NNHNN, CDR2 SYGAGS (reference sequence). Following extraction, RNA underwent reverse transcription to cDNA, which served as the sequencing template. The repertoire was sequenced with immunoSEQ multiplex PCR; TCRdb's copy has only in-frame clones and lacks some. The profile covers 290,000 or so clones, none occurring a single time. The clonotype originates from a C3H/HeJ mouse with alopecia areata. The strain is characterized by the MHC haplotype H2-k. The sequencing sample was made of CD4+ T cells sorted from a lymph node. The V gene is TRBV13-2, the J gene TRBJ2-3; TRBD1 agrees at 10 bases. CDR3 in amino acids: CASGDALTGGEGAETLYF. CDR3 DNA, as far as it was read: TGTGCCAGCGGTGATGCCCTGACAGGGGGCGAGGGTGCAGAA.